The text below deals with one TCR beta chain. The data derive from a study of yellow fever vaccine responses in identical twins. The CDR3 extends over 17 amino acids. Per the germline V gene, CDR1 is SGHNT and CDR2 is YENEEA. V lost 4 bases and J lost 1, with 19 bases in between. Each CDR3 protein is one row after TCRdb ran MiXCR on the RT-PCR reads. The sample yields over a thousand distinct CDR3 sequences, approximately 6.1% seen once. The source of this sequence is a woman aged 18-30 years who received the yellow fever vaccine. Sequencing used T cells from blood (PBMCs), unsorted or a sorted subset (not recorded which), obtained before or after yellow fever vaccination (not recorded which). The chain combines TRBV11-3 with TRBJ2-5; the D gene is possibly TRBD1 (5 bases). The chain's CDR3 is CASSWPKDWGPQETQYF. CDR3 DNA sequence: TGTGCCAGCAGCTGGCCCAAAGATTGGGGCCCCCAAGAGACCCAGTACTTC. Full variable domain (rest looked up from reference TRBV11-3 and TRBJ2-5): EAGVVQSPRYKIIEKKQPVAFWCNPISGHNTLYWYLQNLGQGPELLIRYENEEAVDDSQLPKDRFSAERLKGVDSTLKIQPAELGDSAVYLCASSWPKDWGPQETQYFGPGTRLLVL.